This is a list of T cell receptor beta chains from one sample in a study of blood T cell repertoires in COVID-19. Data came from immunoSEQ multiplex PCR; TCRdb stores just in-frame clones and leaves some out. The sample carries about 80,000 clones, roughly 76% recorded once. The source material was peripheral blood. The receptors were gathered from an older man with active or convalescent COVID-19. Both conserved end residues are part of each CDR3. Each record gives: clone size, J gene, V gene, D gene, CDR3 DNA, CDR3 protein. A D gene is named only where the DNA matches it firmly. The listing skips clone size in some rows; elsewhere it reads once, few, many or a size class.

>NA|TRBJ2-5|TRBV5-1|TRBD2
TGCGCCAGCAGCTTGGAGGGTAGCGGGGGCCAAGAGCCAGCAAGTAGAGAGACCCAGTACTTC
CASSLEGSGGQEPASRETQYF
>once|TRBJ2-5|TRBV7-6|TRBD1
TGTGCCAGCAGGGACAGGGGGCTGGGGACCCAGTACTTC
CASRDRGLGTQYF
>NA|TRBJ1-4|TRBV7-6|NA
TGTGCCAGCAGCTTAGTGAGGTCAAGCGAAAAACTGTTTTTT
CASSLVRSSEKLFF
>NA|TRBJ1-4|TRBV5-1|NA
TGCGCCAGCACAACTACAGGGACGTCTAATGAAAAACTGTTTTTT
CASTTTGTSNEKLFF
>NA|TRBJ2-3|TRBV20-1|NA
TGCAGTGCTAGTAGTGGGCGGGGGCGCACAGATACGCAGTATTTT
CSASSGRGRTDTQYF
>NA|TRBJ2-2|TRBV24-1|TRBD1
TGTGCCACCAGTGGCCCGGTCGGTGGGACAGGGAGAGCCGGGGAGCTGTTTTTT
CATSGPVGGTGRAGELFF
>NA|TRBJ2-1|TRBV4-1|NA
TGCGCCAGCTCCCTTGGGACACAACTCAATGAGCAGTTCTTC
CASSLGTQLNEQFF
>medium-sized|TRBJ2-3|TRBV29-1|TRBD2
TGCAGCGTTGGGGCGCTAGCGGGGGAGAGCACAGATACGCAGTATTTT
CSVGALAGESTDTQYF
>NA|TRBJ2-7|TRBV5-4|TRBD1
TGTGCCAGCAGCCCGAGCCGCAGGGGGCAATACGAGCAGTACTTC
CASSPSRRGQYEQYF
>NA|TRBJ1-2|TRBV6-1|NA
TGTGCCAGCAGTGAAGCACAGTCCTATGGCTACACCTTC
CASSEAQSYGYTF
>NA|TRBJ2-3|TRBV9|TRBD2
TGTGCCAGCAGCACCCGGACTAGTGAGGCAGATACGCAGTATTTT
CASSTRTSEADTQYF
>NA|TRBJ2-2|TRBV29-1|NA
TGCAGCGTTGAAGATGTAACAACCACCGGGGAGCTGTTTTTT
CSVEDVTTTGELFF
>NA|TRBJ1-2|TRBV7-9|NA
TGTGCCAGCAGCCTCCGGGGAGGAGAGGGTGGCTACACCTTC
CASSLRGGEGGYTF
>NA|TRBJ1-2|TRBV9|TRBD1
TGTGCCAGCAGCGCCCGGGACAGGGGGACCTATGGCTACACCTTC
CASSARDRGTYGYTF
>NA|TRBJ2-7|TRBV30|NA
TGTGCCTGGGGCTTGGTTGGGGGGGGCCCCTCGGAGCAGTACTTC
CAWGLVGGGPSEQYF
>NA|TRBJ2-6|TRBV19|NA
TGTGCCAGTAGTTTTCGACAGCCTGGGGCCAACGTCCTGACTTTC
CASSFRQPGANVLTF
>NA|TRBJ2-7|TRBV5-1|NA
TGCGCCAGCAGCTTGGGCGGGTACGAGCAGTACTTC
CASSLGGYEQYF
>NA|TRBJ2-7|TRBV11-3|NA
TGTGCCAGCAGCTTATCCGACGAGCAGTACTTC
CASSLSDEQYF
>many|TRBJ1-1|TRBV3-1/TRBV3-2|NA
TGTGCCAGCAGCCAGACGACTCAGAGCACTGAAGCTTTCTTT
CASSQTTQSTEAFF
>NA|TRBJ2-1|TRBV19|NA
TGTGCCAGTAGTATGTTAGCGGATAACAATGAGCAGTTCTTC
CASSMLADNNEQFF
>medium-sized|TRBJ2-3|TRBV7-9|NA
TGTGCCAGCAGCCAAGATCGGACAGTAGTCGGAGATACGCAGTATTTT
CASSQDRTVVGDTQYF
>many|TRBJ1-1|TRBV7-9|NA
TGTGCCAGCAGCCCTAAGGGGGAAAACACTGAAGCTTTCTTT
CASSPKGENTEAFF
>NA|TRBJ1-6|TRBV28|NA
TGTGCCAGCAGTTTATGGTCCGGGACTCACTCACCCCTCCACTTT
CASSLWSGTHSPLHF
>few|TRBJ2-1|TRBV7-6|NA
TGTGCCAGCAGCTTAGAGGATCGGGTTTATGAGCAGTTCTTC
CASSLEDRVYEQFF
>NA|TRBJ2-2|TRBV6-6|NA
TGTGCCAGCAGTGAGGTTGGGGGGGAGCTGTTTTTT
CASSEVGGELFF
>NA|TRBJ2-5|TRBV7-9|NA
TGTGCCAGCAGCTTGGCTAGCGTACAAGAGACCCAGTACTTC
CASSLASVQETQYF
>NA|TRBJ2-1|TRBV11-3|TRBD1
TGTGCCAGCAGCTTAGATCTAGGGACAGGGGTACATGAGCAGTTCTTC
CASSLDLGTGVHEQFF
>NA|TRBJ2-2|TRBV5-1|NA
TGCGCCAGCAGCTTGGTGCCTACCGGGGTTACCGGGGAGCTGTTTTTT
CASSLVPTGVTGELFF
>NA|TRBJ1-3|TRBV5-6|NA
TGTGCCAGCAGCTTGGCATACGGTTCGAGAAACACCATATATTTT
CASSLAYGSRNTIYF
>NA|TRBJ1-1|TRBV2|NA
TGTGCCAGCAGTGAAGGCCCGGGGATGAACACTGAAGCTTTCTTT
CASSEGPGMNTEAFF
>NA|TRBJ2-3|TRBV30|NA
TGTGCCTGGAGTGTAACTAGGGCTACGCAGTATTTT
CAWSVTRATQYF
>NA|TRBJ1-2|TRBV2|NA
TGTGCCAAACAGGGCTACACCTTC
CAKQGYTF
>few|TRBJ1-4|TRBV28|TRBD1
TGTGCCAGCAGTTTCGCCGCGACAGGGAGTAAAGGAAAACTGTTTTTT
CASSFAATGSKGKLFF
>NA|TRBJ2-3|TRBV6-6|NA
TGTGCCAGCAGCCCCCTCACGCGGGTAGATACGCAGTATTTT
CASSPLTRVDTQYF
>few|TRBJ2-7|TRBV11-2|NA
TGTGCCAGCAGCTTAGGAGGGACAGAGCAGTACTTC
CASSLGGTEQYF
>NA|TRBJ1-1|TRBV19|NA
TGTGCCAGTCGCCGGGTCCCGGGAAACACTGAAGCTTTCTTT
CASRRVPGNTEAFF
>few|TRBJ1-3|TRBV7-3|NA
TGTGCCAGCATCAAGGAGGGGTGCGTATATTTT
CASIKEGCVYF
>NA|TRBJ1-4|TRBV2|TRBD1
TGTGCCAGCAGCCGGACAGGGTGGAATGAAAAACTGTTTTTT
CASSRTGWNEKLFF
>NA|TRBJ2-1|TRBV19|TRBD2
TGTGCCAGTAGACTAAGCGGGGGCCACAATGAGCAGTTCTTC
CASRLSGGHNEQFF
>NA|TRBJ2-7|TRBV30|TRBD1
TGTGCCTGGAGTGCGGGACAGGGGGGCTACGAGCAGTACTTC
CAWSAGQGGYEQYF
>once|TRBJ1-2|TRBV11-2|NA
TGTGCCAGCAGCTTAGATCTCGGGGGATCGAGAGATGGCTACACCTTC
CASSLDLGGSRDGYTF
>NA|TRBJ2-7|TRBV4-1|NA
TGCGCCAGCAGCCAAGATCAGTGGCAGGCCTACGAGCAGTACTTC
CASSQDQWQAYEQYF
>NA|TRBJ2-3|TRBV6-1|TRBD2
TGTGCCAGCAGTGAGGCGGGGGGCGGCACAGATACGCAGTATTTT
CASSEAGGGTDTQYF
>NA|TRBJ1-1|TRBV19|NA
TGTGCCAGTAGAGACACCTCAGGTTATATGAACACTGAAGCTTTCTTT
CASRDTSGYMNTEAFF
>NA|TRBJ1-1|TRBV2|TRBD1
TGTGCCAGCAAGGGGACAGGGGGCAGTACTGAAGCTTTCTTT
CASKGTGGSTEAFF
>NA|TRBJ2-5|TRBV6-1|NA
TGTGCCAGCAGTGAGATACAGGGAGGGGCGGCCGGGACCCAGTACTTC
CASSEIQGGAAGTQYF
>NA|TRBJ2-3|TRBV24-1|TRBD1
TGTGCCACCAGTGATAAGCAGGGGGTAGATACGCAGTATTTT
CATSDKQGVDTQYF
>NA|TRBJ2-3|TRBV29-1|NA
TGCAGCGGAACACATGCAGATACGCAGTATTTT
CSGTHADTQYF
>NA|TRBJ2-7|TRBV4-1|NA
TGCGCCAGCAGCCAATTCACTGTGAGCGAGCAGTACTTC
CASSQFTVSEQYF
>NA|TRBJ2-7|TRBV5-5|TRBD2
TGTGCCAGCAGCTTACCTAGCGGGGGGGCGCGACCCTCCGAGCAGTACTTC
CASSLPSGGARPSEQYF
>NA|TRBJ1-2|TRBV24-1|NA
TGTGCCACCCAGGGTACCCACTATAACTATGGCTACACCTTC
CATQGTHYNYGYTF
>NA|TRBJ1-3|TRBV5-1|NA
TGCGCCAGCAGCTTGGGGGGAGGCTCTGGAAACACCATATATTTT
CASSLGGGSGNTIYF
>NA|TRBJ2-5|TRBV3-1/TRBV3-2|NA
TGTGCCAGCAGCCAGAAGTCGGTCCTTTTGGCCCAGTACTTC
CASSQKSVLLAQYF
>few|TRBJ2-2|TRBV11-2|NA
TGTGCCAGCAGCCCGTCTAACACCGGGGAGCTGTTTTTT
CASSPSNTGELFF
>NA|TRBJ1-1|TRBV6-6|NA
TGTGCCAGCAGCGGAGGAAGAGAAGCTTTCTTT
CASSGGREAFF